These 11 T cell receptor beta chains came from one sample sequenced in a study of blood T cell repertoires in COVID-19. Only in-frame clones appear in the TCRdb table, and some are missing; sequencing was by immunoSEQ multiplex PCR. Among 180,000 or so clones listed, under 90% were seen once. Specimen: peripheral blood. These receptors were collected from a woman in her 70s with COVID-19, enrolled during active disease.

The gene calls are TRBV28 and TRBJ1-4, with TRBD1 matching over 8 bases. Trimming removed 8 bases from V and 8 bases from J; junction bases left unmatched: 4. The CDR3 is 12 amino acids. Germline CDR1 MDHEN, CDR2 SYDVKM. CDR3 sequence (DNA): TGTGCCAGCGGGACAGGCAGCGAAAAACTGTTTTTT. This translates into CASGTGSEKLFF. Together with reference TRBV28 and TRBJ1-4, the CDR3 gives the full variable domain: DVKVTQSSRYLVKRTGEKVFLECVQDMDHENMFWYRQDPGLGLRLIYFSYDVKMKEKGDIPEGYSVSREKKERFSLILESASTNQTSMYLCASGTGSEKLFFGSGTQLSVL.

The chain has TRBV27 and TRBJ1-1, with 9 bases matching TRBD1. The CDR3 has 16 amino acids. J was trimmed by 4 bases and V by 5 bases; bases with no gene match: 11. Germline V gene lookup returns CDR1 MNHEY and CDR2 SMNVEV (reference sequence). CDR3 sequence reads: CASSIRQGGGSTEAFF. Written as DNA, the CDR3 is TGTGCCAGCAGTATCCGACAGGGGGGGGGTTCCACTGAAGCTTTCTTT.

V gene TRBV28 combines with J gene TRBJ1-5, with unresolved D. V was shortened by 7 bases and J by 2 bases, with 15 bases between the two germline ends. The CDR3 has 15 amino acids. Per the germline V gene, CDR1 is MDHEN and CDR2 is SYDVKM. The CDR3 reads CASKVGGYGNQPQHF. The CDR3 nucleotides are TGTGCCAGCAAGGTTGGCGGGTACGGCAATCAGCCCCAGCATTTT.

This clone appeared a single time. The chain carries TRBV9 and TRBJ1-1, with D possibly being TRBD1 (6 bases). This CDR3 region has 15 residues. The germline gives CDR1 SGDLS, CDR2 YYNGEE. The V end lost 3 bases, the J end lost 1 base, and 13 bases lay between the germline ends. CDR3 sequence (DNA): TGTGCCAGCAGCGCCTTACAGGGCGGGAACACTGAAGCTTTCTTT. Translation: CASSALQGGNTEAFF.

V usage is TRBV5-1 and J usage is TRBJ1-3; 7 positions match TRBD1. Germline lookup yields CDR1 SGHRS and CDR2 YFSETQ. This CDR3 spans 16 amino acids. With 4 bases clipped from V and 0 bases from J, the junction kept 7 bases outside the gene matches. The CDR3, as DNA: TGCGCCAGCAGCCCACAGGGGAGCATCTCTGGAAACACCATATATTTT. It specifies CASSPQGSISGNTIYF. The whole variable domain, remainder taken from reference TRBV5-1 and TRBJ1-3, is KAGVTQTPRYLIKTRGQQVTLSCSPISGHRSVSWYQQTPGQGLQFLFEYFSETQRNKGNFPGRFSGRQFSNSRSEMNVSTLELGDSALYLCASSPQGSISGNTIYFGEGSWLTVV.

The CDR3 DNA follows: TGTGCCAGCGGGAGAAGGGGGACCGGGGAGCTGTTTTTT. Its protein product is CASGRRGTGELFF. The rearrangement links TRBV6-5 to TRBJ2-2; tentative D call: TRBD1 (6 bases). The germline gives CDR1 MNHEY, CDR2 SVGAGI. This CDR3 is built from 13 residues. V lost 8 bases and J lost 5, with 12 bases in between.

The chain is built from TRBV5-1 and TRBJ1-5; no clear D. CDR3 size: 13 residues. V was cut by 2 bases and J by 5 bases, with 8 bases left in between. CDR1 is SGHRS, CDR2 YFSETQ, per germline. The CDR3 DNA follows: TGCGCCAGCAGCTTTAGCCCTTATCAGCCCCAGCATTTT. As protein: CASSFSPYQPQHF.

The table lists this clone with a few counts. The chain couples TRBV27 to TRBJ1-5; no firm D call. The CDR3 has 14 amino acids. Germline values: CDR1 MNHEY, CDR2 SMNVEV (reference sequence). V was clipped by 4 bases and J by 2 bases, with 9 bases between them. The CDR3 sequence is CASSYSRGNQPQHF. The CDR3 region has the DNA TGTGCCAGCAGTTATAGCCGAGGCAATCAGCCCCAGCATTTT.

J is TRBJ1-2 and V is TRBV28, with 7 bases identical to TRBD1. This CDR3 has 22 amino acids. The germline gives CDR1 MDHEN, CDR2 SYDVKM. V gave up 3 bases and J gave up 2 bases; unmatched junction bases: 27. This chain's CDR3 is CASSFRSFFSLLQGSANYGYTF. CDR3 DNA sequence: TGTGCCAGCAGTTTCCGATCGTTCTTTTCCCTCTTACAGGGGTCTGCCAACTATGGCTACACCTTC.

The chain recombines TRBV19 with TRBJ1-4; 7 bases line up with TRBD1. Germline V lookup: CDR1 LNHDA, CDR2 SQIVND (reference sequence). The CDR3 has 13 residues. V lost 7 bases and J lost 7; bases outside the gene matches: 6. The CDR3 bases are TGTGCCAGTAAGGGACAGCTACTTGAAAAACTGTTTTTT. It is translated as CASKGQLLEKLFF.

V is TRBV5-4 and J is TRBJ2-1; 8 nucleotides align to TRBD1. CDR3 size: 12 residues. The junction had 4 bases not matched to a gene; V was cut back by 4 bases and J by 10 bases. Germline CDR1 is SGHNT and CDR2 is YYREEE (reference sequence). The CDR3 protein is CASSIRDREQFF. In DNA form, the CDR3 reads TGTGCCAGCAGCATCCGGGACAGGGAGCAGTTCTTC.